Given below is one T cell receptor beta chain in context. The CDR3 runs 13 residues. The germline gives CDR1 SEHNR, CDR2 FQNEAQ (reference sequence). Trimming took off 4 bases at V and 5 bases at J, with 11 bases between the two ends. This sample is part of a study of blood T cell repertoires in COVID-19. Study background: Whether acute or convalescent, the COVID-19 samples came from the United States, Italy and Spain. Sources were T cells, B-cell-depleted T cells, or PBMCs; the material itself was cDNA or gDNA.

Original methodology: How many nucleated cells were present was estimated from reference gene primer amplification. Clones were read by immunoSEQ multiplex PCR, and TCRdb kept only the in-frame ones, dropping some. V, J and clone size were drawn from that table, and D and trimming were deduced from the DNA. The sample has 120,000 or so clones; about four fifths are singletons. This chain connects TRBV7-9 to TRBJ1-1, with a tentative D call TRBD1 (6 bases). The clonotype was recovered from a man in his fifties or sixties with acute or convalescent COVID-19. Input material: peripheral blood. The CDR3 sequence: CASSSQGVTEAFF. The CDR3 DNA sequence: TGTGCCAGCAGCTCACAGGGTGTAACTGAAGCTTTCTTT.